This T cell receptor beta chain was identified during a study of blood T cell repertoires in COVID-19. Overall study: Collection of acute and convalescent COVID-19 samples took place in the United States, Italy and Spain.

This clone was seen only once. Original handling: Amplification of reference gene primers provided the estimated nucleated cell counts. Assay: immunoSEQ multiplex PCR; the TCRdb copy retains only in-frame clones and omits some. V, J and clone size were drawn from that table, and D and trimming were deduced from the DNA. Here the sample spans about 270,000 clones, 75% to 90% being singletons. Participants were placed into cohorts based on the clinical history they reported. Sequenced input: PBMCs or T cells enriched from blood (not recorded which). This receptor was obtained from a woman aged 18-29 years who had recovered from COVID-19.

The DNA of the CDR3 is TGCGCCAGCAGCCCGGGATCCGCTAACTATGGCTACACCTTC. This codes for CASSPGSANYGYTF. The chain combines TRBV5-1 with TRBJ1-2; D is uncertain. From germline, CDR1 is SGHRS and CDR2 YFSETQ. Trimming removed 4 bases from V and 0 bases from J, with 10 bases in between. The CDR3 has 14 amino acids.